Presented here are 16 T cell receptor beta chains from one specimen sequenced in a study of control samples from healthy donors and cancer patients. Sequencing was performed with immunoSEQ multiplex PCR; in TCRdb, only in-frame clones are kept and a portion is missing. The top ten hold around 2% of the sample, which has roughly 69,000 clones, approximately 87% seen once. The sequenced material came from PBMCs. The receptor set was obtained from a woman aged 50 to 60 with head and neck cancer.

This sequence joins TRBV4-2 and TRBJ1-2; the match to TRBD1 covers 7 bases. Germline V gene data show CDR1 as LGHNA and CDR2 as YNFKEQ. The CDR3 has 13 amino acids. J gave up 8 bases and V 5 bases, and 8 bases lay outside the gene matches. CDR3 protein: CASSFDRVGGYTF. The CDR3 coding sequence is TGTGCCAGCAGCTTCGACAGGGTCGGGGGCTACACCTTC.

This chain uses TRBV30 with TRBJ1-2; D not certain. V was pared by 5 bases and J by 2 bases, with 3 bases between. Germline CDR1 GTSNPN, CDR2 SVGIG (reference sequence). The CDR3 has 10 residues. The CDR3, as DNA: TGTGCCTGGGGCAACTATGGCTACACCTTC. Translation: CAWGNYGYTF.

This clone is categorized as medium-sized. V gene TRBV15 combines with J gene TRBJ2-4, with TRBD2 as a possible D gene (5 bases). CDR3 size: 12 residues. The germline V gene encodes CDR1 LNHNV and CDR2 YYDKDF (reference sequence). Trimming removed 5 bases from V and 4 bases from J, with 6 bases in between. CDR3 sequence (DNA): TGTGCCACCAGCGGACTGAAAAACATTCAGTACTTC. It yields the protein CATSGLKNIQYF.

The V and J genes are TRBV5-1 and TRBJ1-6; 7 bases are a match to TRBD1. The CDR3 totals 16 residues. Germline CDR1 is SGHRS and CDR2 is YFSETQ. Unmatched junction bases numbered 14, after V lost 9 bases and J lost 5 bases. CDR3 protein: CATSLTGRGDNSPLHF. CDR3 DNA sequence: TGCGCCACCTCCTTGACAGGGAGGGGGGATAATTCACCCCTCCACTTT. The variable domain in full, with the rest retrieved from reference TRBV5-1 and TRBJ1-6, is KAGVTQTPRYLIKTRGQQVTLSCSPISGHRSVSWYQQTPGQGLQFLFEYFSETQRNKGNFPGRFSGRQFSNSRSEMNVSTLELGDSALYLCATSLTGRGDNSPLHFGNGTRLTVT.

J is TRBJ2-7 and V is TRBV4-2, with D unresolved. The V end was cut by 0 bases, the J end by 2 bases, with 14 bases between. There are 16 residues in the CDR3. The germline gives CDR1 LGHNA, CDR2 YNFKEQ. The CDR3: CASSQDWTGLTYEQYF. The DNA of the CDR3 is TGTGCCAGCAGCCAAGACTGGACGGGCCTAACCTACGAGCAGTACTTC.

The chain joins TRBV19 to TRBJ1-4; D unresolved. Germline CDR1 LNHDA, CDR2 SQIVND (reference sequence). The CDR3 has 16 amino acids. V was trimmed by 4 bases and J by 5 bases, leaving 17 bases between them. In nucleotides, the CDR3 is TGTGCCAGTAGTACTGGAGGTGGAAGAGGAAATGAAAAACTGTTTTTT. Protein product: CASSTGGGRGNEKLFF.

This chain links TRBV7-2 with TRBJ1-1; TRBD1 agrees at 10 bases. V gave up 1 base and J gave up 10 bases; unmatched junction bases: 6. The germline gives CDR1 SGHTA, CDR2 FQGNSA. There are 14 residues in the CDR3. The CDR3 sequence: CASSLVGTGAGAFF. The CDR3, as DNA: TGTGCCAGCAGCTTAGTTGGGACAGGGGCGGGAGCTTTCTTT.

V is TRBV19 and J is TRBJ2-3; possibly TRBD1 or TRBD2 for D (5 bases each). The germline V and J ends were trimmed by 3 bases and 3 bases, with 7 bases remaining between them. Germline loops: CDR1 LNHDA, CDR2 SQIVND (reference sequence). The CDR3 spans 13 residues. Here the CDR3 reads CASSMWGTDTQYF. CDR3 nucleotides: TGTGCCAGTAGTATGTGGGGGACAGATACGCAGTATTTT.

The rearrangement links TRBV6-6 to TRBJ1-1; D is unclear. This CDR3 comprises 17 residues. The germline V and J ends were trimmed by 5 bases and 3 bases, with 22 bases remaining between them. CDR1 and CDR2 (germline): MNHNY, SVGAGI (reference sequence). The CDR3, as DNA: TGTGCCAGCAGTCTTCGTGATTCGGGAGTTACCTACACTGAAGCTTTCTTT. It specifies CASSLRDSGVTYTEAFF.

This rearrangement joins TRBV7-2 to TRBJ2-7, with D uncertain. Trimming left V 4 bases short and J 1 base short, with 11 bases between. The CDR3 consists of 14 residues. The germline gives CDR1 SGHTA, CDR2 FQGNSA. The CDR3 protein is CASSSLGKSYEQYF. The CDR3 nucleotides are TGTGCCAGCAGCTCGTTAGGCAAATCCTACGAGCAGTACTTC.

The chain joins TRBV7-9 to TRBJ1-2; D is ambiguous. The CDR3 sequence is 12 residues long. Trimming removed 1 base from V and 5 bases from J, with 5 bases in between. Germline CDR1 and CDR2: SEHNR and FQNEAQ (reference sequence). DNA of the CDR3: TGTGCCAGCAGCTTAGACCTTTATGGCTACACCTTC. It codes for CASSLDLYGYTF.

The genes are TRBV12-3 or TRBV12-4 and TRBJ1-5; D remains ambiguous. Trimming took 7 bases from V and 0 from J, leaving 4 bases between them. The length of the CDR3 is 12 residues. The CDR3 sequence is CASKGSNQPQHF. The DNA for the CDR3 is TGTGCCAGCAAAGGTAGCAATCAGCCCCAGCATTTT.

The gene calls are TRBV12-3 or TRBV12-4 and TRBJ2-2; D unresolved. Trimming left V 4 bases short and J 6 bases short, with 9 bases between. The CDR3 extends over 13 amino acids. CDR3 DNA sequence: TGTGCCAGCAGTTCCCCTGGGTCCGGGGAGCTGTTTTTT. This codes for CASSSPGSGELFF.

V gene TRBV9 combines with J gene TRBJ1-3; D call uncertain. Trimming left V 0 bases short and J 0 bases short, with 7 bases between. Germline lookup yields CDR1 SGDLS and CDR2 YYNGEE. This CDR3 spans 15 amino acids. The CDR3 DNA reads TGTGCCAGCAGCGTAGGGGTCAACTCTGGAAACACCATATATTTT. Translation: CASSVGVNSGNTIYF.

The rearrangement links TRBV5-6 to TRBJ1-5; D uncertain. The germline CDR1 and CDR2 sequences are SGHDT and YYEEEE. This CDR3 spans 17 amino acids. Deletions cut 3 bases from V and 0 bases from J, with 16 bases between. CDR3 coding DNA: TGTGCCAGCAGCTCCAAATTGGACGGATATAGCAATCAGCCCCAGCATTTT. Translating gives CASSSKLDGYSNQPQHF.

V and J are TRBV19 and TRBJ1-1, with D perhaps TRBD1 (5 bases). This CDR3 is built from 13 residues. V was shortened by 7 bases and J by 0 bases, with 9 bases between the two germline ends. Looked up from germline, CDR1 is LNHDA and CDR2 is SQIVND (reference sequence). The CDR3 DNA follows: TGTGCCAGTATCGGGGCGATGAACACTGAAGCTTTCTTT. Encoded protein: CASIGAMNTEAFF.